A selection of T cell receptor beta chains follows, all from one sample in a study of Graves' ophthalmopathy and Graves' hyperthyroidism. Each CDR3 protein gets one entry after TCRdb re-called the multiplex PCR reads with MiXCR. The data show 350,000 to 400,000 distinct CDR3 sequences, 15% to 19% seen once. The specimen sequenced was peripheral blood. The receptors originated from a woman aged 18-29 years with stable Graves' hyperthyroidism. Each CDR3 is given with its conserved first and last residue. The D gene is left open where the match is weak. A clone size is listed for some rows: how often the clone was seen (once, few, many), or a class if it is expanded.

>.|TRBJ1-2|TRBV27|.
CASKGLGGVHGYTF
TGTGCCAGCAAAGGTTTGGGCGGCGTCCATGGCTACACCTTC
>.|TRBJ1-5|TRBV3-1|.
CASSQALGPNQPQHF
TGTGCCAGCAGCCAAGCGCTGGGACCTAATCAGCCCCAGCATTTT
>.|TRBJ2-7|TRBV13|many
CASSLTLYEQYF
TGTGCCAGCAGCTTAACACTCTACGAGCAGTACTTC
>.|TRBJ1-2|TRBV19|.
CASSMGDIRGYTF
TGTGCCAGTAGTATGGGGGACATTCGAGGCTACACCTTC
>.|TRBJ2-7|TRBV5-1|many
CASSLGLDYEQYF
TGCGCCAGCAGCTTGGGACTAGACTACGAGCAGTACTTC
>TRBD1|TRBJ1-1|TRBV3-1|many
CASSHLLDREAFF
TGTGCCAGCAGCCACCTCCTGGACAGGGAAGCTTTCTTT
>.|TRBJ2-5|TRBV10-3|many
CAISDGETQYF
TGTGCCATCAGTGACGGAGAGACCCAGTACTTC
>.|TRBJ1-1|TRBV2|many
CASRGDFRGTEAFF
.
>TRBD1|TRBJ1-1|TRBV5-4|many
CASSRAGGTEAFF
TGTGCCAGCAGTCGTGCAGGGGGCACTGAAGCTTTCTTT
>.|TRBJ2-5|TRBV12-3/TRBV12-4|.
CASRTYRAETQYF
TGTGCCAGCAGAACCTACAGGGCCGAGACCCAGTACTTC
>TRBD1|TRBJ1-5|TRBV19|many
CASTPKEGAPKPQHF
TGTGCCAGTACCCCCAAAGAGGGGGCTCCAAAACCCCAGCATTTT
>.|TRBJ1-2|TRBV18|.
CASSAQDGYGYTF
TGTGCCAGCTCAGCACAAGACGGCTATGGCTACACCTTC
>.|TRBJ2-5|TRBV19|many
CASGAAGQETQYF
TGTGCCAGTGGAGCTGCAGGCCAAGAGACCCAGTACTTC
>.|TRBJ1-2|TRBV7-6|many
CASSSGITVNYGYTF
TGTGCCAGCAGCTCGGGCATTACAGTTAACTATGGCTACACCTTC
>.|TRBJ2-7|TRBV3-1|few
CASSPARENYEQYF
TGTGCCAGCAGCCCCGCGCGGGAAAACTACGAGCAGTACTTC
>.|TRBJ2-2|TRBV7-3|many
CASTPGPRGNTGELFF
TGTGCCAGCACCCCGGGGCCGCGGGGGAACACCGGGGAGCTGTTTTTT
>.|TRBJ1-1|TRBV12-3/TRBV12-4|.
CASSLPPSKTEAFF
TGTGCCAGCAGTTTGCCCCCGTCGAAGACTGAAGCTTTCTTT
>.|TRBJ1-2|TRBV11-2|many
CASSTYRNGYTF
TGTGCCAGCAGCACCTACAGAAATGGCTACACCTTC
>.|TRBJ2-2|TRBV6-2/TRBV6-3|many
CASSTGALKAGELFF
TGTGCCAGCAGTACGGGGGCGCTTAAAGCCGGGGAGCTGTTTTTT
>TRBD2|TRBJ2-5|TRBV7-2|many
CASSSRPPGLAGDQYF
TGTGCCAGCAGCTCCCGACCGCCGGGACTAGCGGGGGACCAGTACTTC
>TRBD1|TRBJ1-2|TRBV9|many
CASSVSRDRGDYGYTF
TGTGCCAGCAGCGTGTCCCGGGACAGGGGTGATTATGGCTACACCTTC
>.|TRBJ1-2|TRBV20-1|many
CSAPRTWGRTNYGYTF
TGCAGTGCTCCCAGAACCTGGGGCCGCACTAACTATGGCTACACCTTC
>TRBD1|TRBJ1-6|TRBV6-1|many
CASSGDRLAHSPLHF
TGTGCCAGCAGTGGGGACAGGCTGGCGCATTCACCCCTCCACTTT
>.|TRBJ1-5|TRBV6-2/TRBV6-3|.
CASSQSINSNQPQHF
TGTGCCAGCAGTCAGAGTATCAATAGCAATCAGCCCCAGCATTTT
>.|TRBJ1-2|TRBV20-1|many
CSARRTEEDYGYTF
TGCAGTGCTAGACGGACAGAAGAAGACTATGGCTACACCTTC
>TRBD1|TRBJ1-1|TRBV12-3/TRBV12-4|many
CASSFQGAGTEAFF
TGTGCCAGCAGTTTTCAGGGGGCCGGCACTGAAGCTTTCTTT
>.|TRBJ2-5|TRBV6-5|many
CASRTTGPQETQYF
TGTGCCAGCAGGACGACGGGACCCCAAGAGACCCAGTACTTC
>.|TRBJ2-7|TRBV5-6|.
CASSPRGFAFDRRNEQCF
TGTGCCAGCAGCCCCCGGGGCTTTGCCTTCGACCGGAGGAACGAGCAGTGCTTC
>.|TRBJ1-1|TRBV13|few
CASRQENTEAFF
TGTGCCAGCCGACAGGAGAACACTGAAGCTTTCTTT
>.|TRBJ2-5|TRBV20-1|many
CSARYTGETQYF
TGCAGTGCTAGATATACCGGAGAGACCCAGTACTTC
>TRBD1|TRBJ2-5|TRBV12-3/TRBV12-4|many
CASSFNTGTGLYF
TGTGCCAGCAGTTTCAATACCGGGACAGGGTTGTACTTC
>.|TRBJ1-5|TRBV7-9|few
CASSLSGGDGNQPQHF
TGTGCCAGCAGCTTATCTGGCGGGGACGGCAATCAGCCCCAGCATTTT
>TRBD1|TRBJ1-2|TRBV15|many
CATGRRGFYGYTF
TGTGCCACAGGCCGCAGGGGGTTCTATGGCTACACCTTC
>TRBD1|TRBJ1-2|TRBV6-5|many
CASSYSRQGGGYTF
TGTGCCAGCAGTTACTCGAGACAGGGAGGTGGCTACACCTTC
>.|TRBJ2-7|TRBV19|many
CASSPRPTSYEQYF
TGTGCCAGTTCCCCGAGACCTACATCCTACGAGCAGTACTTC
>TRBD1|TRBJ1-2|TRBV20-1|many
CSARDRLYGYTF
TGCAGTGCTAGGGACAGGCTCTATGGCTACACCTTC
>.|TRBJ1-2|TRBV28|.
CASSLAGGLGGYTF
TGTGCCAGCAGTTTGGCGGGGGGGTTAGGTGGCTACACCTTC
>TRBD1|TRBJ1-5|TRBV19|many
CASSTGTAGNQPQHF
TGTGCCAGTAGTACCGGGACAGCGGGCAATCAGCCCCAGCATTTT
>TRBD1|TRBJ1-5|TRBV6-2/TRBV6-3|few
CASSYSRPRQGGSSNQPQHF
TGTGCCAGCAGTTACTCTAGGCCTCGACAGGGAGGAAGCAGCAATCAGCCCCAGCATTTT
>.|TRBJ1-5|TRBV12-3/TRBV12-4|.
CASSPHSGDNQPQHF
TGTGCCAGCAGCCCACACTCAGGGGACAATCAGCCCCAGCATTTT
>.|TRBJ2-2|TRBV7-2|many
CASPLRAQVNTGELFF
TGTGCCAGCCCTCTTAGGGCCCAGGTGAACACCGGGGAGCTGTTTTTT